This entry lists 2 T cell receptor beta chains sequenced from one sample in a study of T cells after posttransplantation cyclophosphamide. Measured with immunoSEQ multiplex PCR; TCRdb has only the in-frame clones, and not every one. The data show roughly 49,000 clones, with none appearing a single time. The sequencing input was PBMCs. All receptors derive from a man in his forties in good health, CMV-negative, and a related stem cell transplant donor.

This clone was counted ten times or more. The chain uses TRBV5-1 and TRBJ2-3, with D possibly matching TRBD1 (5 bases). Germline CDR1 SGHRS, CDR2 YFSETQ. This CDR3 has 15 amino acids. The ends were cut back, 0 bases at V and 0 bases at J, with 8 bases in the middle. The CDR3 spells CASSLGGVSTDTQYF. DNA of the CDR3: TGCGCCAGCAGCTTGGGGGGCGTCAGCACAGATACGCAGTATTTT.

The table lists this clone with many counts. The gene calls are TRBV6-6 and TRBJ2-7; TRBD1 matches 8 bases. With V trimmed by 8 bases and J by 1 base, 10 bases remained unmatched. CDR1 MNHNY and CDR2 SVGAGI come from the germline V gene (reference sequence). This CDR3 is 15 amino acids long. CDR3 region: CASRRLRDRSYEQYF. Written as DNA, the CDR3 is TGTGCCAGCCGAAGACTCCGGGACAGGTCCTACGAGCAGTACTTC.